A single sample is the source of the 17 T cell receptor beta chains below, sequenced in a study of T cell responses to AZD1222 COVID-19 vaccine. Generated by immunoSEQ multiplex PCR, the TCRdb table keeps only in-frame clones and is missing some. This table holds more than 85,000 clones, around nine tenths found once. The sample was peripheral blood, taken 28 days after the second AZD1222 dose. Receptors originate from an adult who received the AZD1222 COVID-19 vaccine.

The CDR3 nucleotides are TGTGCCAGCAGCCTGGGAGAGAATAATGAGCAGTTCTTC. Its protein is CASSLGENNEQFF. V and J are TRBV5-5 and TRBJ2-1; TRBD2 might be the D (5 bases). Germline values: CDR1 SGHKS, CDR2 YYEKEE (reference sequence). This CDR3 spans 13 amino acids. V lost 4 bases, J lost 7 bases, and 12 bases lay in between.

The V and J genes are TRBV18 and TRBJ2-1; D not resolved. Between the trimmed V and J ends, which lost 2 bases and 7 bases, there was a span of 12 bases. Germline-derived CDR1 and CDR2 are KGHSH and LQKENI. The CDR3 extends over 14 amino acids. The CDR3 nucleotides read TGTGCCAGCTCACCAGGGGAAACCTCGAATGAGCAGTTCTTC. Its protein is CASSPGETSNEQFF.

The rearrangement uses TRBV6-5 and TRBJ2-7; TRBD2 might be the D (6 bases). Trimming removed 3 bases at V and 3 bases at J, with 15 bases between. This CDR3 region has 15 residues. Looked up from germline, CDR1 is MNHEY and CDR2 is SVGAGI. This chain's CDR3 is CASSYSVGGSYEQYF. The CDR3 DNA is TGTGCCAGCAGTTATTCTGTCGGGGGAAGCTACGAGCAGTACTTC.

V gene TRBV18 combines with J gene TRBJ2-7; 7 bases are shared with TRBD1. V was clipped by 2 bases and J by 3 bases; unmatched bases: 1. CDR3 size: 13 residues. Germline V gene lookup returns CDR1 KGHSH and CDR2 LQKENI. DNA for the CDR3: TGTGCCAGCTCACCAAGGGGGCTCTACGAGCAGTACTTC. Its translation is CASSPRGLYEQYF.

This clone was counted a single time. CDR3 protein: CASSPPPGALTRWSNQPQHF. The CDR3 DNA is TGTGCCAGCTCACCCCCGCCGGGGGCACTGACACGTTGGAGCAATCAGCCCCAGCATTTT. The V and J genes are TRBV18 and TRBJ1-5; the D gene is possibly TRBD1 (6 bases). The germline V and J ends were trimmed by 3 bases and 1 base, with 25 bases remaining between them. Per the germline V gene, CDR1 is KGHSH and CDR2 is LQKENI. CDR3 length: 20 amino acids.

This clone was observed once. This chain links TRBV6-5 with TRBJ1-5; the D is unclear. The CDR3 contains 13 residues. Per the germline V gene, CDR1 is MNHEY and CDR2 is SVGAGI. Between the trimmed V and J ends, which lost 3 bases and 4 bases, there was a span of 7 bases. In nucleotides, the CDR3 is TGTGCCAGCAGTTATACATCGAATCAGCCCCAGCATTTT. Its protein is CASSYTSNQPQHF.

The chain uses TRBV7-2 and TRBJ2-5; D is uncertain. The length of the CDR3 is 13 residues. Germline CDR1 reads SGHTA; CDR2 reads FQGNSA. Deletions cut 1 base from V and 1 base from J, with 4 bases between. This CDR3 reads CASSLGGQETQYF. CDR3 DNA sequence: TGTGCCAGCAGCTTAGGGGGCCAAGAGACCCAGTACTTC.

This sequence joins TRBV6-6 and TRBJ2-2; D unclear. Looked up from germline, CDR1 is MNHNY and CDR2 is SVGAGI (reference sequence). The CDR3 runs 14 residues. V was cut by 3 bases and J by 3 bases, with 8 bases left in between. In DNA form, the CDR3 reads TGTGCCAGCAGTTATACAGCCGACACCGGGGAGCTGTTTTTT. It yields the protein CASSYTADTGELFF.

The chain links TRBV2 to TRBJ1-6; no definite D call. Germline CDR1 and CDR2: SNHLY and FYNNEI. The CDR3 is 13 residues long. Trimming pared 6 bases from V and 7 bases from J, leaving 10 bases between. CDR3: CASRSKRNSPLHF. CDR3 nucleotide sequence: TGTGCCAGCAGGTCCAAACGAAATTCACCCCTCCACTTT.

The chain uses TRBV5-1 and TRBJ1-1; 8 bases match TRBD1. Looked up from germline, CDR1 is SGHRS and CDR2 is YFSETQ. The V segment lost 1 base and the J segment 3 bases; nucleotides outside the gene matches: 14. This CDR3 is 18 amino acids long. For the CDR3, the DNA is TGCGCCAGCAGCTTGCTCCTAGGACAGGGCGGTTTGGACACTGAAGCTTTCTTT. Encoded protein: CASSLLLGQGGLDTEAFF.

The chain joins TRBV14 to TRBJ2-2; D gene unclear. From germline, CDR1 is SGHDN and CDR2 FVKESK. Trimming left V 2 bases short and J 7 bases short, with 8 bases between. This CDR3 spans 13 amino acids. For the CDR3, the DNA is TGTGCCAGCAGCCAAATCGAAGACGGGGAGCTGTTTTTT. Protein: CASSQIEDGELFF.

The chain links TRBV11-2 to TRBJ2-7; D gene unclear. Germline CDR1 SGHAT, CDR2 FQNNGV. This CDR3 region has 13 residues. V lost 5 bases to trimming and J lost 2 bases, with 10 bases between them. The CDR3 loop is CASSIPGTYEQYF. CDR3 coding DNA: TGTGCCAGCAGCATCCCTGGGACCTACGAGCAGTACTTC.

Only one count was recorded for this clone. The chain couples TRBV29-1 to TRBJ2-7; TRBD1 aligns across 12 bases. Germline-derived CDR1 and CDR2 are SQVTM and ANQGSEA. This CDR3 region has 15 residues. V gave up 1 base and J gave up 7 bases; unmatched junction bases: 8. The CDR3 loop reads CSVEGWGQGAREQYF. CDR3 sequence (DNA): TGCAGCGTTGAAGGATGGGGACAGGGGGCCCGAGAGCAGTACTTC.

V gene TRBV4-2 combines with J gene TRBJ2-3; the match to TRBD2 covers 10 bases. CDR3 length: 16 residues. Trimming cost V 2 bases and J 5 bases; bases outside gene matches: 7. The germline CDR1 and CDR2 sequences are LGHNA and YNFKEQ. The CDR3 region is CASSQPAGGPRDTQYF. The CDR3 DNA sequence: TGTGCCAGCAGCCAACCAGCGGGGGGGCCTAGAGATACGCAGTATTTT.

The chain employs TRBV25-1 and TRBJ1-1, with D unresolved. V was clipped by 3 bases and J by 1 base, with 3 bases between them. CDR1 is MGHDK and CDR2 is SYGVNS in the germline V gene. The CDR3 has 12 amino acids. CDR3 residues: CASSDRNTEAFF. The CDR3 nucleotides are TGTGCCAGCAGTGACAGGAACACTGAAGCTTTCTTT.

The chain is built from TRBV6-6 and TRBJ2-7; 9 positions match TRBD2. CDR1 MNHNY and CDR2 SVGAGI come from the germline V gene (reference sequence). The V and J ends lost 4 bases and 5 bases, in that order; junction bases with no gene match: 6. The CDR3 length is 14 residues. The chain's CDR3 is CASSSQGLANEQYF. Here the CDR3 DNA reads TGTGCCAGCAGTTCCCAGGGACTAGCTAACGAGCAGTACTTC.

The CDR3 nucleotides read TGCAGTGCTAGTGAAGGACAGATCCACAATGAGCAGTTCTTC. Its translation is CSASEGQIHNEQFF. The rearrangement joins TRBV20-1 to TRBJ2-1; weak D call: TRBD1 (6 bases). Trimming removed 3 bases at V and 5 bases at J, with 14 bases between. Germline V gene lookup returns CDR1 DFQATT and CDR2 SNEGSKA (reference sequence). The length of the CDR3 is 14 residues.